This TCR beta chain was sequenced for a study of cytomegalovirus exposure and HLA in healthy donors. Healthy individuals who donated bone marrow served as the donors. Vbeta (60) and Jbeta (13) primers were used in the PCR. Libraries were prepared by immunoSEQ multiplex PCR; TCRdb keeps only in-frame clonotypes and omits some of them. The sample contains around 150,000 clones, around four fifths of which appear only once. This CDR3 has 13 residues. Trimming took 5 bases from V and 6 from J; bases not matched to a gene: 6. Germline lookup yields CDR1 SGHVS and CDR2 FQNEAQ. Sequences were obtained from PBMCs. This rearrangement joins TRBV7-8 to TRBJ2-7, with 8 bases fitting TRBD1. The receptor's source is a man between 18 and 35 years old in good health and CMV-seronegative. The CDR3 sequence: CASSQGTGREQYF. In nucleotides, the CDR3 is TGTGCCAGCAGCCAGGGGACAGGTCGCGAGCAGTACTTC.